This TCR beta chain was recovered during a study of cytomegalovirus exposure and HLA in healthy donors. 13 Jbeta primers and 60 Vbeta primers were used for the PCR. Profiled with immunoSEQ multiplex PCR; TCRdb holds only in-frame clones, not every one. This table holds tens of thousands of clones. Study results and limitations: Data from an earlier analysis indicated that most TCR beta V segments were productive either about 87% or about 30% of the time. In vitro, three CMV-associated chains proved specific for CMV antigens. With later analysis, a missense DCLRE1C variant became linked to TCR beta V- and J-gene trimming.

V lost 10 bases and J 7 bases, leaving 13 bases between the germline ends. Germline values: CDR1 LNHDA, CDR2 SQIVND (reference sequence). CDR3 length: 11 amino acids. For this clone: No antigen is known for it.

The sequencing sample was made of PBMCs. The J gene is TRBJ1-2, the V gene TRBV19; tentatively, D is TRBD1 (6 bases). The sequence was collected from a man aged 18 to 29 in good health and CMV-seropositive. In DNA, the CDR3 is TGTGCCACCCTAGGGGGGGTTGGCTACACCTTC. It yields the protein CATLGGVGYTF.